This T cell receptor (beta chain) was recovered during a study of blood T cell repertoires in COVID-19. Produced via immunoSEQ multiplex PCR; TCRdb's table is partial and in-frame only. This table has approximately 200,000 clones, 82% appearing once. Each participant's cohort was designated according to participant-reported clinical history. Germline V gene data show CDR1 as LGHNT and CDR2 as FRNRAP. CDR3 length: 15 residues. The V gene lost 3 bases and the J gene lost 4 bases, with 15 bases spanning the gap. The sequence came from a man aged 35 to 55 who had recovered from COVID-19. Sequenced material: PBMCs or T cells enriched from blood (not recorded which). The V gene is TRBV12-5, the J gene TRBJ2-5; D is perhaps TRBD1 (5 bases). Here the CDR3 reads CASGFPSRRGETQYF. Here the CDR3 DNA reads TGTGCTAGTGGTTTTCCGTCTAGAAGGGGAGAGACCCAGTACTTC. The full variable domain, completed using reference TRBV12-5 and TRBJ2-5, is DARVTQTPRHKVTEMGQEVTMRCQPILGHNTVFWYRQTMMQGLELLAYFRNRAPLDDSGMPKDRFSAEMPDATLATLKIQPSEPRDSAVYFCASGFPSRRGETQYFGPGTRLLVL.